This TCR beta chain comes out of a study of blood T cells in healthy people across ages. Points on this clonotype: Its antigen is as yet unknown.

Trimming left V 0 bases short and J 3 bases short, with 14 bases between. Germline lookup yields CDR1 LGHNA and CDR2 YSLEER. This CDR3 is 16 amino acids long. PBMCs, at least 7 million per sample, were isolated. A second PCR of roughly 7 to 11 cycles used a sample-barcoded 5' primer and a J-beta primer mix. TCRdb re-called the 5' RACE reads through MiXCR, storing one row per CDR3 protein. This sample has around 870,000 distinct CDR3 sequences, with about 28% found just once. Findings and limits, study-wide: Roughly linear age-related decline in beta diversity appeared, significant by age roughly 40. Estimated diversity that came from one million T cells was considered an underestimate.

This rearrangement joins TRBV4-3 to TRBJ1-1, with D tentatively TRBD1 (6 bases). The receptor was derived from a woman older than 75 in good health. The sample was blood. The CDR3 here is CASSQEKGTKYTEAFF. The CDR3 bases are TGCGCCAGCAGCCAAGAAAAGGGGACAAAATACACTGAAGCTTTCTTT.